This T cell receptor (beta chain) was sequenced in a study of shared clonotypes between healthy human individuals. Study-wide results and caveats: Among several donors, about 5% of naive CD4 clonotypes were found in common.

Germline lookup yields CDR1 LNHDA and CDR2 SQIVND (reference sequence). The V gene lost 5 bases and the J gene lost 0 bases, with 13 bases spanning the gap. CDR3 length: 16 residues. With respect to this clone: Antigen: not known.

Both subsets, CD45RA+ naive and CD45RA-negative memory, were split from the CD4+ cells. The assay ran at deep level. TCRdb's copy holds only in-frame clones and misses some; the assay was immunoSEQ multiplex PCR. The sample gives some 900,000 clones, roughly 72% of which show up once; about 1.5% is in the top ten. This receptor was taken from a man aged 18 to 29 in good health. The gene calls are TRBV19 and TRBJ2-2, with D possibly matching TRBD2 (6 bases). Sequenced input: memory CD4+ T cells sorted from blood. The sample's subset: CD45RA-negative fraction. CDR3 in DNA: TGTGCCAGTAGTCCCGGGACTTGGGCGAACACCGGGGAGCTGTTTTTT. Translated, it gives CASSPGTWANTGELFF.